This entry is about one T cell receptor beta chain. Its antigen remains unidentified. This same CDR3 is encoded by further DNA sequences in the sample. These data come from a study of shared clonotypes between healthy human individuals. Study in general: The cohort had two women and a few men, ages 18 to 49. Study conclusions and caveats: It was anticipated that sequencing depth would influence how many clonotypes donors shared.

TCRdb's copy holds only in-frame clones and misses some; the assay was immunoSEQ multiplex PCR. The sample shows approximately 1,500,000 clones, 95% to 99% of them seen only once. In germline, CDR1 is SGDLS, CDR2 YYNGEE. This CDR3 region has 12 residues. V was trimmed by 2 bases and J by 6 bases, leaving 7 bases between them. This receptor was obtained from a man aged 25 to 45 in good health. The chain carries TRBV9 and TRBJ2-3; possibly TRBD2 for D (5 bases). Sequencing was carried out using naive CD4+ T cells sorted from blood. Subset described: CD45RA+ positively selected. CDR3 protein: CASSVSGDTQYF. The CDR3 bases are TGTGCCAGCAGCGTCTCGGGGGATACGCAGTATTTT. Complete variable domain (other parts from reference TRBV9 and TRBJ2-3): DSGVTQTPKHLITATGQRVTLRCSPRSGDLSVYWYQQSLDQGLQFLIQYYNGEERAKGNILERFSAQQFPDLHSELNLSSLELGDSALYFCASSVSGDTQYFGPGTRLTVL.